A single sample is the source of the 32 T cell receptor beta chains below, sequenced in a study of OX40 agonist ivuxolimab in advanced cancers. Assay: immunoSEQ multiplex PCR; the TCRdb copy retains only in-frame clones and omits some. The sample consists of about 62,000 clones, roughly 90% of them appearing once. The sequencing used CD4+ or CD8+ T cells sorted from blood, collected in a trial of the OX40 agonist ivuxolimab. Every receptor here comes from an adult with an advanced solid tumor such as melanoma, head and neck, liver or kidney cancer.

The V call is TRBV4-1, the J call TRBJ2-7; unclear D gene. Trimming removed 2 bases at V and 0 bases at J, with 8 bases between. The CDR3 extends over 14 amino acids. Germline CDR1 is MGHRA and CDR2 is YSYEKL. Here the CDR3 DNA reads TGCGCCAGCAGCCAAAAAGCATCCTCCTACGAGCAGTACTTC. Encoded protein: CASSQKASSYEQYF.

The chain recombines TRBV6-6 with TRBJ2-7, with D maybe TRBD2 (5 bases). The germline V and J ends were trimmed by 2 bases and 4 bases, with 18 bases remaining between them. The CDR3 has 16 residues. Germline CDR1 is MNHNY and CDR2 is SVGAGI (reference sequence). DNA for the CDR3: TGTGCCAGCAGTTACCAGAAAGGTGGGAGTGGTTACGAGCAGTACTTC. Translating it yields CASSYQKGGSGYEQYF.

V and J are TRBV5-1 and TRBJ2-3; weak D call: TRBD1 (6 bases). Germline assignment: CDR1 SGHRS and CDR2 YFSETQ. CDR3 length: 16 amino acids. V was clipped by 4 bases and J by 0 bases, with 15 bases between them. The CDR3 here is CASSPPTGPSTDTQYF. CDR3 sequence (DNA): TGCGCCAGCAGCCCACCGACAGGACCTAGCACAGATACGCAGTATTTT.

The DNA for the CDR3 is TGTGCCAGCAGCTTGGGTTGGGGGCCTTCCTACGAGCAGTACTTC. This translates into CASSLGWGPSYEQYF. This chain links TRBV7-6 with TRBJ2-7; possible D gene TRBD1, 6 bases. V dropped 3 bases and J dropped 1 base, with 13 bases sitting between them. Germline values: CDR1 SGHVS, CDR2 FNYEAQ. The length of the CDR3 is 15 residues.

The V and J genes are TRBV27 and TRBJ2-1, with 8 bases fitting TRBD2. The CDR3 length is 15 residues. Germline trimming cut 0 bases from V and 9 bases from J; bases unmatched to any gene: 7. Germline V gives CDR1 MNHEY, CDR2 SMNVEV (reference sequence). The CDR3 DNA follows: TGTGCCAGCAGTTTATCTAACGGACTAGCTGGTGAGCAGTTCTTC. It is translated as CASSLSNGLAGEQFF.

This clone has just one count. V and J are TRBV7-8 and TRBJ1-1; 11 bases fit TRBD1. V lost 4 bases and J lost 4; bases outside the gene matches: 14. CDR1 is SGHVS and CDR2 is FQNEAQ in the germline V gene. The CDR3 has 18 residues. The CDR3 is CASSSRGQGAVQSTEAFF. The CDR3 coding sequence is TGTGCCAGCAGCTCTAGAGGACAGGGGGCGGTTCAGAGCACTGAAGCTTTCTTT.

CDR3 bases: TGTGCCAGCAGCGTATATGGCGGGAGCGTCAATGAGCAGTTCTTC. Its translation is CASSVYGGSVNEQFF. This chain joins TRBV9 and TRBJ2-1; 7 nucleotides match TRBD2. Trimming at V came to 1 base and at J to 6 bases, leaving 7 bases not matched to a gene. The CDR3 is made up of 15 amino acids. Germline-derived CDR1 and CDR2 are SGDLS and YYNGEE.

This chain uses TRBV14 with TRBJ2-1; TRBD2 agrees at 10 bases. The CDR3 is made up of 15 amino acids. From germline, CDR1 is SGHDN and CDR2 FVKESK. Unmatched junction bases numbered 7, after V lost 8 bases and J lost 3 bases. In DNA, the CDR3 is TGTGCCAGCCGAAATAGCGGGGGGATCTACAATGAGCAGTTCTTC. Protein sequence: CASRNSGGIYNEQFF.

The CDR3 is CASSQAGDTDTQYF. The CDR3 DNA follows: TGTGCCAGCAGCCAAGCGGGAGACACAGATACGCAGTATTTT. The chain joins TRBV4-2 to TRBJ2-3; TRBD2 might be the D (6 bases). This CDR3 region has 14 residues. Looked up from germline, CDR1 is LGHNA and CDR2 is YNFKEQ. V was pared by 1 base and J by 2 bases, with 7 bases between.

J is TRBJ2-7 and V is TRBV5-1, with TRBD2 as a possible D gene (5 bases). Germline loops: CDR1 SGHRS, CDR2 YFSETQ. The V gene lost 1 base and the J gene lost 2 bases, with 13 bases spanning the gap. The CDR3 totals 15 residues. The CDR3 bases are TGCGCCAGCAGCTTGTCTAGCACACTGACCTACGAGCAGTACTTC. Protein sequence: CASSLSSTLTYEQYF. Full variable domain (rest looked up from reference TRBV5-1 and TRBJ2-7): KAGVTQTPRYLIKTRGQQVTLSCSPISGHRSVSWYQQTPGQGLQFLFEYFSETQRNKGNFPGRFSGRQFSNSRSEMNVSTLELGDSALYLCASSLSSTLTYEQYFGPGTRLTVT.

The genes are TRBV5-6 and TRBJ2-1; TRBD2 matches 9 bases. Germline loops: CDR1 SGHDT, CDR2 YYEEEE. The CDR3 consists of 17 residues. Trimming removed 1 base from V and 0 bases from J; junction bases left unmatched: 5. CDR3 in DNA: TGTGCCAGCAGCTTGATGTCTAGCGGGGCCTCCTACAATGAGCAGTTCTTC. It encodes CASSLMSSGASYNEQFF.

The V call is TRBV27, the J call TRBJ2-7; 8 bases map to TRBD1. Losses at the gene ends were 1 base for V and 7 bases for J; bases not matched to a gene: 15. The CDR3 is 17 amino acids. Germline-derived CDR1 and CDR2 are MNHEY and SMNVEV (reference sequence). CDR3 bases: TGTGCCAGCAGTTTATTTGGCCGCGACAGGGGAGTTTCGGAGCAGTACTTC. Protein: CASSLFGRDRGVSEQYF.

The chain employs TRBV27 and TRBJ2-1; D remains unclear. The CDR3 totals 14 residues. The V gene lost 2 bases and the J gene lost 5 bases, with 10 bases spanning the gap. Germline V lookup: CDR1 MNHEY, CDR2 SMNVEV (reference sequence). The CDR3 spells CASSLLGGDNEQFF. Here the CDR3 DNA reads TGTGCCAGCAGTTTACTAGGTGGGGACAATGAGCAGTTCTTC.

This chain uses TRBV29-1 with TRBJ2-1; TRBD2 agrees at 9 bases. The length of the CDR3 is 15 residues. Germline CDR1 is SQVTM and CDR2 is ANQGSEA. Germline trimming cut 7 bases from V and 4 bases from J; bases unmatched to any gene: 11. The CDR3, as DNA: TGCAGCGCTGACGGGCGGGAGGGCCCATACAATGAGCAGTTCTTC. Translation gives CSADGREGPYNEQFF.

V usage is TRBV6-4 and J usage is TRBJ1-4, with no clear D. The CDR3 totals 14 residues. CDR1 MRHNA and CDR2 SNTAGT come from the germline V gene. The germline V and J ends were trimmed by 6 bases and 6 bases, with 14 bases remaining between them. CDR3 coding DNA: TGTGCCAGCAGAACCGACCGCCTTTATGAAAAACTGTTTTTT. It encodes CASRTDRLYEKLFF.

The rearrangement joins TRBV29-1 to TRBJ2-6; D unresolved. This CDR3 is built from 16 residues. Germline CDR1 and CDR2: SQVTM and ANQGSEA. Trimming left V 6 bases short and J 0 bases short, with 15 bases between. CDR3 sequence reads: CSVYGAASSGANVLTF. DNA for the CDR3: TGCAGCGTGTATGGCGCAGCGAGCTCTGGGGCCAACGTCCTGACTTTC.

The rearrangement joins TRBV7-8 to TRBJ2-7; 11 bases map to TRBD2. The CDR3 is made up of 15 amino acids. CDR1 SGHVS and CDR2 FQNEAQ come from the germline V gene. Trimming took 2 bases from V and 6 from J; bases not matched to a gene: 6. In DNA, the CDR3 is TGTGCCAGCAGCTTATCGGTCGGACTAGCGGGCGAGCAGTACTTC. Its translation is CASSLSVGLAGEQYF.

This clone was detected once. The rearrangement joins TRBV27 to TRBJ2-1, with 11 bases identical to TRBD1. The V and J ends lost 6 bases and 5 bases, in that order; junction bases with no gene match: 3. The CDR3 has 14 amino acids. Germline CDR1 MNHEY, CDR2 SMNVEV (reference sequence). The CDR3 reads CASRQGQGDNEQFF. CDR3 nucleotides: TGTGCCAGCAGACAGGGACAGGGGGACAATGAGCAGTTCTTC.

This chain uses TRBV28 with TRBJ2-7; TRBD1 might be the D (6 bases). This CDR3 has 16 residues. Trimming left V 6 bases short and J 0 bases short, with 18 bases between. CDR1 MDHEN and CDR2 SYDVKM come from the germline V gene. Here the CDR3 reads CASSPRRDTSSYEQYF. CDR3 DNA sequence: TGTGCCAGCAGCCCCCGCCGGGACACGAGCTCCTACGAGCAGTACTTC. The variable domain in full, with the rest retrieved from reference TRBV28 and TRBJ2-7, is DVKVTQSSRYLVKRTGEKVFLECVQDMDHENMFWYRQDPGLGLRLIYFSYDVKMKEKGDIPEGYSVSREKKERFSLILESASTNQTSMYLCASSPRRDTSSYEQYFGPGTRLTVT.

The chain carries TRBV6-4 and TRBJ1-1; a weak D match, TRBD1 (6 bases). Trimming pared 4 bases from V and 3 bases from J, leaving 15 bases between. CDR1 and CDR2 from the germline V gene are MRHNA and SNTAGT. The CDR3 totals 15 residues. The CDR3 DNA reads TGTGCCAGCAGTGCCAAAGGTCCAGGGGACACTGAAGCTTTCTTT. Its translation: CASSAKGPGDTEAFF.

The genes are TRBV4-1 and TRBJ2-2; D is perhaps TRBD2 (6 bases). Trimming pared 3 bases from V and 2 bases from J, leaving 16 bases between. The CDR3 is 17 residues long. CDR1 is MGHRA, CDR2 YSYEKL, per germline. This CDR3 reads CASSQTPLAVNTGELFF. The DNA for the CDR3 is TGCGCCAGCAGCCAGACGCCGTTAGCGGTAAACACCGGGGAGCTGTTTTTT.

The chain combines TRBV27 with TRBJ2-5; D gene uncertain. Germline V lookup: CDR1 MNHEY, CDR2 SMNVEV (reference sequence). V lost 6 bases to trimming and J lost 3 bases, with 14 bases between them. The CDR3 is 14 residues long. Here the CDR3 DNA reads TGTGCCAGCAGGAGAGGACCAAATAAAGAGACCCAGTACTTC. Amino acids: CASRRGPNKETQYF.

Remarks on this clone: This same CDR3 is encoded by further DNA sequences in the sample. V gene TRBV12-5 combines with J gene TRBJ1-3; D perhaps matches TRBD1 (5 bases). This CDR3 contains 14 residues. Germline values: CDR1 LGHNT, CDR2 FRNRAP. Trimming pared 4 bases from V and 2 bases from J, leaving 9 bases between. This chain's CDR3 is CASGSGTAGNTIYF. The CDR3, as DNA: TGTGCTAGTGGTTCAGGGACGGCTGGAAACACCATATATTTT.

The rearrangement links TRBV20-1 to TRBJ2-7; D may be TRBD1 or TRBD2 (5 bases each). V dropped 5 bases and J dropped 6 bases, with 11 bases sitting between them. The V gene's germline CDR1 is DFQATT and CDR2 SNEGSKA (reference sequence). The CDR3 runs 11 residues. This chain's CDR3 is CSAGHRGEQYF. CDR3 bases: TGCAGTGCTGGACACCGGGGCGAGCAGTACTTC.

The V call is TRBV13, the J call TRBJ2-7, with a weak D call TRBD2 (6 bases). The germline V gene has CDR1 PRHDT and CDR2 FYEKMQ (reference sequence). The V gene lost 4 bases and the J gene lost 7 bases, with 11 bases spanning the gap. The CDR3 has 12 residues. The CDR3 DNA reads TGTGCCAGCAGCTACGGGACTCGTGAGCAGTACTTC. Translation gives CASSYGTREQYF.

Only one count was recorded for this clone. The chain employs TRBV29-1 and TRBJ2-7; TRBD2 aligns across 10 bases. The germline gives CDR1 SQVTM, CDR2 ANQGSEA. V lost 6 bases, J lost 3 bases, and 5 bases stayed unmatched. This CDR3 spans 13 amino acids. The CDR3 region has the DNA TGCAGCGTGGAGGAGCGGGAGGGCTACGAGCAGTACTTC. This translates into CSVEEREGYEQYF.

The rearrangement links TRBV29-1 to TRBJ2-7; the D gene could be TRBD1 or TRBD2 (5 bases each). Germline values: CDR1 SQVTM, CDR2 ANQGSEA. The CDR3 loop spans 15 amino acids. V lost 5 bases to trimming and J lost 5 bases, with 22 bases between them. DNA for the CDR3: TGCAGCGTTCTCAGCTCGGGGTCCAGGGCTAACGAGCAGTACTTC. Protein product: CSVLSSGSRANEQYF.

This rearrangement joins TRBV7-9 to TRBJ2-1; possibly TRBD1 for D (6 bases). Per the germline V gene, CDR1 is SEHNR and CDR2 is FQNEAQ (reference sequence). V was pared by 9 bases and J by 8 bases, with 17 bases between. The CDR3 has 13 amino acids. For the CDR3, the DNA is TGTGCCAGTACACCGCTCTCAGGGGATGAGCAGTTCTTC. Translation: CASTPLSGDEQFF.

V gene TRBV5-4 combines with J gene TRBJ2-5, with a possible D match to TRBD2 (6 bases). CDR1 and CDR2 (germline): SGHNT, YYREEE (reference sequence). Trimming left V 5 bases short and J 2 bases short, with 13 bases between. The CDR3 is 14 residues long. The CDR3 loop reads CASSDRENQETQYF. CDR3 bases: TGTGCCAGCAGTGATCGGGAGAATCAAGAGACCCAGTACTTC.

The genes are TRBV27 and TRBJ2-7; possible D gene TRBD2, 6 bases. This CDR3 has 13 amino acids. CDR1 is MNHEY, CDR2 SMNVEV, per germline (reference sequence). The V end lost 1 base, the J end lost 4 bases, and 8 bases lay between the germline ends. For the CDR3, the DNA is TGTGCCAGCAGTTTATGGGGGGATTACGAGCAGTACTTC. This sequence encodes CASSLWGDYEQYF.

The chain links TRBV14 to TRBJ2-7; 9 bases agree with TRBD2. The CDR3 length is 16 residues. Germline lookup yields CDR1 SGHDN and CDR2 FVKESK. V gave up 3 bases and J gave up 3 bases; unmatched junction bases: 9. The CDR3 sequence: CASSQEGLAAFYEQYF. CDR3 in DNA: TGTGCCAGCAGCCAGGAGGGACTAGCAGCTTTCTACGAGCAGTACTTC.

The chain carries TRBV25-1 and TRBJ1-2; the match to TRBD1 covers 7 bases. CDR3 size: 14 residues. After removal of 3 bases from V and 4 bases from J, the junction contained 5 bases not matched to a gene. Germline V gives CDR1 MGHDK, CDR2 SYGVNS. The CDR3 coding sequence is TGTGCCAGCAGTGATTGGGACAGTACCTATGGCTACACCTTC. This gives the protein CASSDWDSTYGYTF.